This TCR beta chain appears in the sequencing data of a study of T cell responses to AZD1222 COVID-19 vaccine. Libraries were prepared by immunoSEQ multiplex PCR; TCRdb keeps only in-frame clonotypes and omits some of them. Altogether 65,000 to 75,000 clones are present, around three quarters being singletons, with the ten largest covering around 50%. The CDR3 length is 16 residues. Germline V lookup: CDR1 MDHEN, CDR2 SYDVKM. V lost 7 bases to trimming and J lost 8 bases; unmatched junction nucleotides: 16. The study, taken as a whole, reports: Repertoires in all cases were sampled only once the peak T cell response had passed. Spike-specific TCR repertoires showed rising breadth and depth after two AZD1222 doses.

In regard to this clone: The antigen remains unidentified.

The V gene is TRBV28, the J gene TRBJ1-2; 10 nucleotides match TRBD1. Specimen: peripheral blood, collected 28 days after the second AZD1222 dose. The origin of this receptor is an adult who received the AZD1222 COVID-19 vaccine. For the CDR3, the DNA is TGTGCCAGCACCTCACCCCCTGACAGGGGGCCGGGGGGCTACACCTTC. As protein: CASTSPPDRGPGGYTF.